Below are 8 T cell receptor beta chains sequenced from a single sample in a study of beta chain features in type 1 diabetes. Every bit of the isolated RNA underwent reverse transcription, so sequencing read expressed TCRB transcripts. Measured with immunoSEQ multiplex PCR; TCRdb has only the in-frame clones, and not every one. Here the sample spans 500,000 to 700,000 clones, roughly a sixth being singletons. Sequencing used naive CD4+ T cells from blood. These TCRs come from a man aged 18 to 30 in good health.

This clone turned up a few times. The rearrangement uses TRBV9 and TRBJ2-1; D remains ambiguous. The V end lost 0 bases, the J end lost 3 bases, and 10 bases lay between the germline ends. The germline gives CDR1 SGDLS, CDR2 YYNGEE. The CDR3 consists of 15 residues. CDR3 region: CASSVVSGGYNEQFF. For the CDR3, the DNA is TGTGCCAGCAGCGTAGTCTCCGGCGGCTACAATGAGCAGTTCTTC. Full variable domain (outside the CDR3, taken from reference TRBV9 and TRBJ2-1): DSGVTQTPKHLITATGQRVTLRCSPRSGDLSVYWYQQSLDQGLQFLIQYYNGEERAKGNILERFSAQQFPDLHSELNLSSLELGDSALYFCASSVVSGGYNEQFFGPGTRLTVL.

V gene TRBV6-5 combines with J gene TRBJ2-7, with TRBD2 as a possible D gene (6 bases). Deletions cut 0 bases from V and 6 bases from J, with 12 bases between. The CDR3 is 14 residues long. Germline CDR1 reads MNHEY; CDR2 reads SVGAGI. The CDR3 is CASSYSERAAEQYF. CDR3 sequence (DNA): TGTGCCAGCAGTTACTCAGAGCGGGCAGCCGAGCAGTACTTC.

This chain uses TRBV7-9 with TRBJ2-3; D is possibly TRBD2 (5 bases). V was trimmed by 1 base and J by 6 bases, leaving 17 bases between them. The CDR3 runs 16 residues. Germline-derived CDR1 and CDR2 are SEHNR and FQNEAQ (reference sequence). The DNA of the CDR3 is TGTGCCAGCAGCTTAGTAGGAGAGGGTTTCCGCGATACGCAGTATTTT. It yields the protein CASSLVGEGFRDTQYF.

This clone has just a few counts. This chain connects TRBV14 to TRBJ2-7; TRBD1 matches at 9 bases. Germline V lookup: CDR1 SGHDN, CDR2 FVKESK. CDR3 size: 16 residues. The V and J ends lost 1 base and 4 bases, in that order; junction bases with no gene match: 8. Written as DNA, the CDR3 is TGTGCCAGCAGCCAAGTCCTCCGGGACAGGGCGTACGAGCAGTACTTC. Encoded protein: CASSQVLRDRAYEQYF. The full variable domain, rest sourced from reference TRBV14 and TRBJ2-7, is EAGVTQFPSHSVIEKGQTVTLRCDPISGHDNLYWYRRVMGKEIKFLLHFVKESKQDESGMPNNRFLAERTGGTYSTLKVQPAELEDSGVYFCASSQVLRDRAYEQYFGPGTRLTVT.

The chain uses TRBV25-1 and TRBJ2-1, with D possibly being TRBD1 (5 bases). V lost 6 bases to trimming and J lost 7 bases, with 13 bases between them. The CDR3 is 13 amino acids. CDR1 and CDR2 from the germline V gene are MGHDK and SYGVNS. The DNA for the CDR3 is TGTGCCAGCAGCGGCCCGAACAGGAATGAGCAGTTCTTC. Translation gives CASSGPNRNEQFF.

This clone was seen only a few times. The chain carries TRBV5-4 and TRBJ2-1; 14 nucleotides line up with TRBD2. V gave up 9 bases and J gave up 0 bases; unmatched junction bases: 2. The CDR3 loop spans 15 amino acids. Germline loops: CDR1 SGHNT, CDR2 YYREEE (reference sequence). The CDR3 spells CATGTSGGSYNEQFF. For the CDR3, the DNA is TGTGCCACCGGGACTAGCGGGGGCTCCTACAATGAGCAGTTCTTC.

The chain links TRBV7-3 to TRBJ2-2, with 8 bases fitting TRBD1. Germline values: CDR1 SGHTA, CDR2 FQGTGA. The CDR3 has 15 residues. After removal of 5 bases from V and 4 bases from J, the junction contained 6 bases not matched to a gene. The CDR3 region is CASSVGQVATGELFF. As DNA, the CDR3 is TGTGCCAGCAGCGTGGGACAGGTAGCCACCGGGGAGCTGTTTTTT.

In its sample, this clone was seen a few times. The CDR3 DNA reads as TGTGCCAGCAGCTGGACAGAGGGGTCAGATACGCAGTATTTT. Amino acids: CASSWTEGSDTQYF. The gene calls are TRBV2 and TRBJ2-3, with D possibly TRBD1 on 6 matching bases. Germline CDR1 reads SNHLY; CDR2 reads FYNNEI. V was cut by 6 bases and J by 4 bases, with 14 bases left in between. The CDR3 runs 14 residues.